The 30 T cell receptor beta chains presented below share a single source sample, sequenced in a study of Ad26.COV2.S vaccination and SARS-CoV-2 variants. Sequencing used immunoSEQ multiplex PCR; TCRdb keeps in-frame clones, though not all of them. This table holds 300,000 to 450,000 clones, about 90% found once. Sequenced material: peripheral blood, taken after recovery from COVID-19. The receptors were sampled from a human donor who had recovered from COVID-19.

This chain links TRBV12-5 with TRBJ2-1; TRBD2 is a possible D gene (5 bases). Germline V CDR1 and CDR2: LGHNT, FRNRAP. V lost 1 base and J 4 bases, leaving 14 bases between the germline ends. CDR3 length equals 16 residues. The DNA of the CDR3 is TGTGCTAGTGGTTTGGAACCCGGAATAGCGTACAATGAGCAGTTCTTC. Translating gives CASGLEPGIAYNEQFF.

This clone was detected only once. The gene calls are TRBV11-3 and TRBJ1-3; D gene unclear. Trimming cost V 3 bases and J 3 bases, with 6 bases left between them. CDR1 and CDR2 (germline): SGHNT, YENEEA. CDR3 length: 13 amino acids. The CDR3 region has the DNA TGTGCCAGCAGCTTGGGGAGTGGAAACACCATATATTTT. The encoded protein is CASSLGSGNTIYF.

The chain has TRBV5-5 and TRBJ1-5; unclear D gene. Germline V gives CDR1 SGHKS, CDR2 YYEKEE (reference sequence). Trimming took off 1 base at V and 4 bases at J, with 12 bases between the two ends. CDR3 length: 15 residues. The CDR3 spells CASSLLGRRNQPQHF. CDR3 DNA: TGTGCCAGCAGCTTGCTGGGGAGAAGGAATCAGCCCCAGCATTTT. The full variable domain, its missing parts supplied by reference TRBV5-5 and TRBJ1-5, is DAGVTQSPTHLIKTRGQQVTLRCSPISGHKSVSWYQQVLGQGPQFIFQYYEKEERGRGNFPDRFSARQFPNYSSELNVNALLLGDSALYLCASSLLGRRNQPQHFGDGTRLSIL.

This CDR3 reads CASSSTGTGGSQPQHF. In DNA, the CDR3 is TGTGCCAGCAGTAGCACCGGGACAGGGGGCAGTCAGCCCCAGCATTTT. The chain couples TRBV6-6 to TRBJ1-5, with 12 positions matching TRBD1. The length of the CDR3 is 16 residues. With 5 bases clipped from V and 6 bases from J, the junction kept 8 bases outside the gene matches. The germline V gene has CDR1 MNHNY and CDR2 SVGAGI (reference sequence).

This sequence joins TRBV29-1 and TRBJ2-2, with a weak D call TRBD2 (7 bases). The CDR3 has 13 residues. Germline values: CDR1 SQVTM, CDR2 ANQGSEA. The V and J ends lost 8 bases and 6 bases respectively, with 16 bases between them. CDR3: CSPERGGPGELFF. In nucleotides, the CDR3 is TGCAGCCCCGAGAGGGGGGGACCCGGGGAGCTGTTTTTT.

The chain carries TRBV7-8 and TRBJ2-6, with TRBD1 matching over 10 bases. CDR1 and CDR2 from the germline V gene are SGHVS and FQNEAQ. The length of the CDR3 is 20 residues. Unmatched junction bases numbered 14, after V lost 5 bases and J lost 1 base. In DNA form, the CDR3 reads TGTGCCAGCAGCCTACTAGACAGGGGGCGGAAGGGTTCTGGGGCCAACGTCCTGACTTTC. It codes for CASSLLDRGRKGSGANVLTF.

The count of this clone is one. Here the CDR3 reads CASGDRVDTEAFF. CDR3 in DNA: TGTGCTAGTGGTGACAGGGTGGACACTGAAGCTTTCTTT. The rearrangement links TRBV12-5 to TRBJ1-1, with 7 bases aligning to TRBD1. The CDR3 consists of 13 residues. J lost 3 bases, V lost 5 bases, and 3 bases had no gene match. Germline loops: CDR1 LGHNT, CDR2 FRNRAP.

The rearrangement joins TRBV7-2 to TRBJ1-2; possible D gene TRBD1, 6 bases. The germline gives CDR1 SGHTA, CDR2 FQGNSA. Trimming stripped 1 base from V and 0 bases from J, with 21 bases between. This CDR3 has 19 residues. CDR3 loop: CASSLDPVVQGTTNYGYTF. The CDR3 DNA follows: TGTGCCAGCAGCTTAGACCCGGTGGTTCAGGGGACCACTAACTATGGCTACACCTTC.

The chain recombines TRBV2 with TRBJ1-4; D call uncertain. The CDR3 runs to 15 residues. Germline V lookup: CDR1 SNHLY, CDR2 FYNNEI. Trimming took off 1 base at V and 4 bases at J, with 10 bases between the two ends. The CDR3 loop reads CASSEGSGFNEKLFF. The CDR3 DNA follows: TGTGCCAGCAGTGAAGGGAGTGGTTTTAATGAAAAACTGTTTTTT.

V and J are TRBV18 and TRBJ2-5; D gene uncertain. The length of the CDR3 is 15 residues. CDR1 and CDR2 from the germline V gene are KGHSH and LQKENI. The V gene lost 3 bases and the J gene lost 0 bases, with 11 bases spanning the gap. In DNA, the CDR3 is TGTGCCAGCTCACCGAAAGCCAGGTACCAAGAGACCCAGTACTTC. It encodes CASSPKARYQETQYF.

This clone came up once. The chain joins TRBV15 to TRBJ2-1; 13 nucleotides agree with TRBD2. The CDR3 consists of 13 residues. V trimming: 11 bases; J trimming: 9 bases; junction bases outside the gene matches: 7. CDR1 and CDR2 from the germline V gene are LNHNV and YYDKDF (reference sequence). CDR3 DNA sequence: TGTGCCTCTCGGACTAGCGGGGGCCGTGAGCAGTTCTTC. Translating gives CASRTSGGREQFF.

The CDR3 is CASGPPSSLGEQFF. In DNA form, the CDR3 reads TGTGCTAGTGGCCCCCCCTCATCCCTGGGGGAGCAGTTCTTC. The V and J genes are TRBV12-5 and TRBJ2-1; D is uncertain. The V gene's germline CDR1 is LGHNT and CDR2 FRNRAP. CDR3 length equals 14 residues. V was clipped by 6 bases and J by 10 bases, with 19 bases between them.

V gene TRBV11-2 combines with J gene TRBJ2-6; 7 positions agree with TRBD1. Germline CDR1 and CDR2: SGHAT and FQNNGV. This CDR3 spans 17 amino acids. The J segment lost 0 bases and the V segment lost 8 bases, leaving 10 bases of the junction unmatched. The CDR3 protein is CASSKTGSSSGANVLTF. The CDR3 DNA is TGTGCCAGCTCGAAGACAGGGTCTAGCTCTGGGGCCAACGTCCTGACTTTC. Full variable domain (missing parts from reference TRBV11-2 and TRBJ2-6): EAGVAQSPRYKIIEKRQSVAFWCNPISGHATLYWYQQILGQGPKLLIQFQNNGVVDDSQLPKDRFSAERLKGVDSTLKIQPAKLEDSAVYLCASSKTGSSSGANVLTFGAGSRLTVL.

The V and J genes are TRBV4-2 and TRBJ2-3; tentative D call: TRBD2 (7 bases). V gave up 6 bases and J gave up 12 bases, with 22 bases separating them. CDR3 size: 14 residues. Germline V gene data show CDR1 as LGHNA and CDR2 as YNFKEQ. The CDR3 protein is CASSQGGERGGQYF. The CDR3 region has the DNA TGTGCCAGCAGTCAGGGAGGGGAGAGGGGGGGCCAGTATTTT.

The chain carries TRBV6-5 and TRBJ2-7; no clear D. The V end was cut by 2 bases, the J end by 4 bases, with 15 bases between. Germline CDR1 is MNHEY and CDR2 is SVGAGI. The CDR3 sequence is 15 residues long. CDR3 protein: CASSYGPPYSYEQYF. DNA for the CDR3: TGTGCCAGCAGTTACGGCCCGCCCTATAGTTACGAGCAGTACTTC.

This chain links TRBV7-3 with TRBJ2-7; D is possibly TRBD2 (7 bases). CDR1 and CDR2 (germline): SGHTA, FQGTGA. V was trimmed by 2 bases and J by 3 bases, leaving 14 bases between them. There are 15 residues in the CDR3. The CDR3 spells CASSLWGGGSYEQYF. The CDR3 DNA sequence: TGTGCCAGCAGCTTATGGGGGGGCGGCAGCTACGAGCAGTACTTC.

This chain uses TRBV7-2 with TRBJ2-5, with a weak D call TRBD2 (6 bases). Germline values: CDR1 SGHTA, CDR2 FQGNSA. This CDR3 has 14 amino acids. Trimming cost V 1 base and J 3 bases, with 9 bases left between them. The CDR3, as DNA: TGTGCCAGCAGCTTAGGGAGGAGGGAAGAGACCCAGTACTTC. Translation: CASSLGRREETQYF.

This chain links TRBV10-3 with TRBJ2-5; D is possibly TRBD1 (5 bases). CDR3 length: 13 amino acids. Per the germline V gene, CDR1 is ENHRY and CDR2 is SYGVKD. V lost 4 bases and J 2 bases, leaving 8 bases between the germline ends. The CDR3: CAISGQMQETQYF. The CDR3 coding sequence is TGTGCCATCAGTGGACAGATGCAAGAGACCCAGTACTTC.

The chain has TRBV10-3 and TRBJ1-5; weak D call: TRBD1 (5 bases). Deletions cut 3 bases from V and 1 base from J, with 10 bases between. Germline-derived CDR1 and CDR2 are ENHRY and SYGVKD. This CDR3 spans 15 amino acids. The chain's CDR3 is CAISDRTQSNQPQHF. CDR3 bases: TGTGCCATCAGTGATCGGACACAGAGCAATCAGCCCCAGCATTTT.

This chain links TRBV29-1 with TRBJ1-2; no clear D. Deletions cut 1 base from V and 2 bases from J, with 20 bases between. The CDR3 loop spans 17 amino acids. Germline lookup yields CDR1 SQVTM and CDR2 ANQGSEA. CDR3 coding DNA: TGCAGCGTTGAAGCGGGGAGCCCCGAACCGCCAAACTATGGCTACACCTTC. This encodes CSVEAGSPEPPNYGYTF.

The rearrangement joins TRBV9 to TRBJ2-7; a possible D gene is TRBD2 (7 bases). The germline CDR1 and CDR2 sequences are SGDLS and YYNGEE. Trimming took 4 bases from V and 6 from J, leaving 14 bases between them. CDR3 length: 13 amino acids. CDR3 nucleotides: TGTGCCAGCAGCCTCCGGGGGGCATCCGAGCAGTACTTC. Translated, it gives CASSLRGASEQYF. Full variable domain (outside the CDR3, taken from reference TRBV9 and TRBJ2-7): DSGVTQTPKHLITATGQRVTLRCSPRSGDLSVYWYQQSLDQGLQFLIQYYNGEERAKGNILERFSAQQFPDLHSELNLSSLELGDSALYFCASSLRGASEQYFGPGTRLTVT.

The rearrangement uses TRBV4-3 and TRBJ2-7; TRBD2 agrees at 13 bases. J gave up 0 bases and V 8 bases, and 7 bases lay outside the gene matches. This CDR3 is built from 16 residues. Per the germline V gene, CDR1 is LGHNA and CDR2 is YSLEER. CDR3 protein: CASAVTSGGLSYEQYF. The CDR3 nucleotides are TGCGCCAGCGCTGTGACTAGCGGGGGGCTCTCCTACGAGCAGTACTTC.

Details on this clone: One end of the junction varies from germline; a read error may be responsible. This chain links TRBV7-2 with TRBJ2-7, with 9 bases identical to TRBD1. The CDR3 loop spans 14 amino acids. CDR1 and CDR2 from the germline V gene are SGHTA and FQGNSA. The DNA of the CDR3 is TGTGCCAGCAGTTTTTCCGGGACAGGGCGAACCCATCACTTC. Protein product: CASSFSGTGRTHHF.

Only one count was recorded for this clone. The chain is built from TRBV10-2 and TRBJ2-1; D remains unclear. The CDR3 loop spans 16 amino acids. Germline loops: CDR1 WSHSY, CDR2 SAAADI. Trimming left V 5 bases short and J 2 bases short, with 16 bases between. CDR3 in amino acids: CASSSILRRTYNEQFF. Here the CDR3 DNA reads TGCGCCAGCAGTTCAATTCTTAGACGTACCTACAATGAGCAGTTCTTC.

The chain links TRBV19 to TRBJ2-4, with D perhaps TRBD1 (6 bases). CDR1 and CDR2 (germline): LNHDA, SQIVND (reference sequence). CDR3 size: 14 residues. The V end lost 4 bases, the J end lost 9 bases, and 16 bases lay between the germline ends. CDR3 loop: CASSSLTGLSIQYF. The CDR3, as DNA: TGTGCCAGTAGTAGCCTAACAGGGTTGAGCATTCAGTACTTC. Complete variable domain (other parts from reference TRBV19 and TRBJ2-4): DGGITQSPKYLFRKEGQNVTLSCEQNLNHDAMYWYRQDPGQGLRLIYYSQIVNDFQKGDIAEGYSVSREKKESFPLTVTSAQKNPTAFYLCASSSLTGLSIQYFGAGTRLSVL.

This clone has just one count. This chain links TRBV6-5 with TRBJ2-3, with D possibly TRBD1 on 5 matching bases. V was trimmed by 6 bases and J by 3 bases, leaving 16 bases between them. This CDR3 region has 15 residues. Germline values: CDR1 MNHEY, CDR2 SVGAGI. CDR3 bases: TGTGCCAGCAGGCTGACAGACGGTGGGACAGATACGCAGTATTTT. Encoded protein: CASRLTDGGTDTQYF.

This rearrangement joins TRBV9 to TRBJ1-3, with TRBD1 matching over 10 bases. The V gene end was trimmed by 2 bases and the J gene end by 0 bases; junction bases not matched to a gene: 5. Per the germline V gene, CDR1 is SGDLS and CDR2 is YYNGEE. The CDR3 has 17 amino acids. The CDR3 DNA sequence: TGTGCCAGCAGCGTGGGACAGGGGCCAGCCTCTGGAAACACCATATATTTT. Translation gives CASSVGQGPASGNTIYF.

The CDR3, as DNA: TGTGCCAGCAGCTTAGCGCTGGGACAGCCCTACGAGCAGTACTTC. This encodes CASSLALGQPYEQYF. V is TRBV7-2 and J is TRBJ2-7, with 7 nucleotides matching TRBD1. The V and J ends lost 0 bases and 2 bases, in that order; junction bases with no gene match: 4. The germline V gene encodes CDR1 SGHTA and CDR2 FQGNSA. This CDR3 is 15 amino acids long.

The rearrangement joins TRBV5-4 to TRBJ1-5, with D uncertain. The CDR3 extends over 15 amino acids. Trimming removed 4 bases at V and 3 bases at J, with 14 bases between. Germline loops: CDR1 SGHNT, CDR2 YYREEE (reference sequence). The DNA for the CDR3 is TGTGCCAGCAGCGTAGGTGCCAGCGACAATCAGCCCCAGCATTTT. It codes for CASSVGASDNQPQHF.

The V and J genes are TRBV5-4 and TRBJ1-4; 7 bases are a match to TRBD1. Germline lookup yields CDR1 SGHNT and CDR2 YYREEE (reference sequence). The ends lost 3 bases at V and 3 bases at J; junction bases unmatched: 5. The CDR3 has 15 amino acids. The CDR3 DNA sequence: TGTGCCAGCAGCTCTTACAGGGGATCTAATGAAAAACTGTTTTTT. Encoded protein: CASSSYRGSNEKLFF.